A single sample is the source of the 10 T cell receptor beta chains below, sequenced in a study of shared clonotypes between healthy human individuals. The table came from immunoSEQ multiplex PCR; TCRdb's copy has only in-frame clones and leaves some out. The sample consists of about 1.5 million clones, approximately 98% of them appearing once. Specimen: naive CD4+ T cells sorted from blood. Subset meaning: CD45RA+ positively selected. All receptors derive from a man under 40 in good health.

The V gene is TRBV29-1, the J gene TRBJ2-1; TRBD1 aligns across 8 bases. The CDR3 length is 13 residues. Germline V lookup: CDR1 SQVTM, CDR2 ANQGSEA. The ends lost 8 bases at V and 5 bases at J; junction bases unmatched: 8. CDR3 sequence (DNA): TGCAGCAAAGGACAGGGACCGAACAATGAGCAGTTCTTC. This codes for CSKGQGPNNEQFF.

The gene calls are TRBV5-4 and TRBJ2-2; no clear D. V dropped 4 bases and J dropped 5 bases, with 15 bases sitting between them. This CDR3 comprises 15 residues. Germline CDR1 SGHNT, CDR2 YYREEE (reference sequence). This CDR3 is CASSAWGSATGELFF. In DNA form, the CDR3 reads TGTGCCAGCAGCGCCTGGGGATCGGCTACCGGGGAGCTGTTTTTT.

CDR3 coding DNA: TGTGCCTGGAGTGTATATGACGGGAAAAAGGATGGCTACACCTTC. Encoded protein: CAWSVYDGKKDGYTF. The chain is built from TRBV30 and TRBJ1-2; D unclear. The ends were cut back, 0 bases at V and 6 bases at J, with 17 bases in the middle. Germline-derived CDR1 and CDR2 are GTSNPN and SVGIG (reference sequence). The CDR3 has 15 amino acids.

This clone was seen just once. CDR3 amino acids: CATSLGRDEKLFF. The CDR3 nucleotides read TGTGCCACCAGCCTCGGAAGGGATGAAAAACTGTTTTTT. The chain combines TRBV15 with TRBJ1-4; D not certain. CDR1 LNHNV and CDR2 YYDKDF come from the germline V gene (reference sequence). This CDR3 contains 13 residues. The V and J ends lost 5 bases and 6 bases respectively, with 10 bases between them.

The chain couples TRBV7-9 to TRBJ1-1, with a possible D match to TRBD1 (5 bases). Per the germline V gene, CDR1 is SEHNR and CDR2 is FQNEAQ (reference sequence). V was shortened by 1 base and J by 5 bases, with 14 bases between the two germline ends. The CDR3 is 15 residues long. The CDR3 region has the DNA TGTGCCAGCAGCTTAGATCCAGGGCTTAAGACTGAAGCTTTCTTT. It yields the protein CASSLDPGLKTEAFF.

CDR3 in DNA: TGCAGCGTTGAAAATACTGGCAGGGGTGAGACCCAGTACTTC. It translates to CSVENTGRGETQYF. This rearrangement joins TRBV29-1 to TRBJ2-5; tentatively, D is TRBD1 (6 bases). The germline V gene encodes CDR1 SQVTM and CDR2 ANQGSEA. The CDR3 has 14 amino acids. Trimming cost V 2 bases and J 5 bases, with 15 bases left between them.

Remarks on this clone: The sample holds other DNA sequences that translate to the same CDR3. The chain has TRBV28 and TRBJ2-1, with D possibly matching TRBD2 (5 bases). Germline V gene lookup returns CDR1 MDHEN and CDR2 SYDVKM. V was cut by 3 bases and J by 0 bases, with 9 bases left in between. CDR3 length: 15 residues. CDR3 coding DNA: TGTGCCAGCAGTTTTGCGGGTAGCTCCTACAATGAGCAGTTCTTC. Encoded protein: CASSFAGSSYNEQFF.

The rearrangement links TRBV9 to TRBJ2-3; a possible D gene is TRBD1 (5 bases). V was shortened by 0 bases and J by 6 bases, with 8 bases between the two germline ends. Germline V gene lookup returns CDR1 SGDLS and CDR2 YYNGEE. The CDR3 has 13 residues. CDR3 residues: CASSVEQADTQYF. The CDR3 DNA follows: TGTGCCAGCAGCGTAGAACAGGCGGATACGCAGTATTTT. Complete variable domain (other parts from reference TRBV9 and TRBJ2-3): DSGVTQTPKHLITATGQRVTLRCSPRSGDLSVYWYQQSLDQGLQFLIQYYNGEERAKGNILERFSAQQFPDLHSELNLSSLELGDSALYFCASSVEQADTQYFGPGTRLTVL.

The chain carries TRBV6-6 and TRBJ1-4; D not certain. V shed 6 bases and J shed 0 bases, with 8 bases lying between them. CDR1 and CDR2 from the germline V gene are MNHNY and SVGAGI (reference sequence). CDR3 length equals 14 residues. The CDR3 nucleotides are TGTGCCAGCAGAGCAGAAGCAACTAATGAAAAACTGTTTTTT. This encodes CASRAEATNEKLFF.

The chain joins TRBV5-1 to TRBJ2-1; 7 nucleotides match TRBD2. CDR1 is SGHRS, CDR2 YFSETQ, per germline. This CDR3 has 15 amino acids. Unmatched junction bases numbered 7, after V lost 0 bases and J lost 7 bases. The chain's CDR3 is CASSLAESGGNEQFF. The CDR3 DNA sequence: TGCGCCAGCAGCTTGGCCGAATCGGGAGGAAATGAGCAGTTCTTC.